This T cell receptor (beta chain) derives from a study of OX40 agonist ivuxolimab in advanced cancers. Study summary: An anti-OX40 (CD134) antibody with agonistic activity, ivuxolimab, was administered to patients. Prior therapy, whether anti-PD-1, anti-PD-L1 or anti-CTLA-4, was allowed, and more than 35% had some.

Some clones are missing from TCRdb's copy, which holds only in-frame ones; the method was immunoSEQ multiplex PCR. The table lists tens of thousands of clones, 80% to 90% of them singletons, with about a tenth in the top ten. V gave up 3 bases and J gave up 7 bases; unmatched junction bases: 7. The CDR3 covers 15 residues. CDR1 and CDR2 (germline): MDHEN, SYDVKM. Sequences were derived from CD4+ or CD8+ T cells sorted from blood, sampled in a trial of the OX40 agonist ivuxolimab. The clonotype was recovered from an adult with an advanced solid tumor such as melanoma, head and neck, liver or kidney cancer. The chain uses TRBV28 and TRBJ2-5; TRBD1 matches at 11 bases. CDR3 protein: CASSFLGDRGGTQYF. The CDR3, as DNA: TGTGCCAGCAGTTTCTTAGGGGACAGGGGGGGGACCCAGTACTTC.